This T cell receptor beta chain comes out of a study of cytomegalovirus exposure and HLA in healthy donors. Study observations and caveats: Prior analysis indicated that the majority of TCR beta V segments exhibited productivity approximately 87% or approximately 30% of the time. In a later analysis, HLA-C alleles had the fewest associated TCRs, DRB1 alleles the most. Highly shared variants forming one cluster were likely a sequencing artifact.

The PCR employed 60 Vbeta primers together with 13 Jbeta primers. Generated by immunoSEQ multiplex PCR, the TCRdb table keeps only in-frame clones and is missing some. The sample yields over 150,000 clones, approximately 80% seen once. From germline, CDR1 is ENHRY and CDR2 SYGVKD. Trimming took off 0 bases at V and 8 bases at J, with 7 bases between the two ends. The CDR3 contains 13 residues. As to this clone: The antigen is unknown.

This receptor was obtained from a man aged 18 to 29 in good health and CMV-seronegative. This sequence joins TRBV10-3 and TRBJ1-4; D gene uncertain. The sequenced sample was PBMCs. CDR3 coding DNA: TGTGCCATCAGTGAGTCGACCAGGGAAAAACTGTTTTTT. It codes for CAISESTREKLFF.